These 15 T cell receptor beta chains share one sample of origin, sequenced in a study of T cell responses to AZD1222 COVID-19 vaccine. Assay used: immunoSEQ multiplex PCR; TCRdb lists only in-frame clones, some missing. This sample has 200,000 or so clones, with roughly 91% found just once. This specimen consisted of peripheral blood, obtained on day 0 of MenACWY control vaccination. These receptor sequences come from an adult in good health.

V and J are TRBV12-3 or TRBV12-4 and TRBJ2-5; TRBD2 might be the D (5 bases). Deletions cut 5 bases from V and 4 bases from J, with 8 bases between. CDR3 length: 12 residues. The CDR3 is CASSEGGETQYF. CDR3 DNA sequence: TGTGCCAGCAGTGAAGGAGGAGAGACCCAGTACTTC.

The V call is TRBV12-1, the J call TRBJ1-2; TRBD1, as called in the table, went unchecked against the DNA. TRBV12-1 is marked as a pseudogene. The CDR3 has 13 residues. CDR3 region: CATYQGAGDGYTF. The CDR3 nucleotides are TGTGCCACCTACCAAGGGGCAGGGGATGGCTACACCTTC.

The genes are TRBV19 and TRBJ2-1, with 12 bases that match TRBD2. V was clipped by 8 bases and J by 8 bases; unmatched bases: 4. The V gene's germline CDR1 is LNHDA and CDR2 SQIVND (reference sequence). There are 13 residues in the CDR3. The CDR3 here is CASRTSGGHEQFF. The CDR3 coding sequence is TGTGCCAGTCGCACTAGCGGGGGGCATGAGCAGTTCTTC.

This clone appeared a single time. This chain connects TRBV4-2 to TRBJ1-2, with a tentative D call TRBD1 (5 bases). The germline gives CDR1 LGHNA, CDR2 YNFKEQ. The CDR3 is 15 residues long. V was cut by 4 bases and J by 4 bases, with 16 bases left in between. The CDR3 DNA follows: TGTGCCAGCAGCCTACAGGCTACTGCTAGCTATGGCTACACCTTC. Encoded protein: CASSLQATASYGYTF.

The J gene is TRBJ1-1, the V gene TRBV3-1 (or the pseudogene TRBV3-2); the D is unclear. V was trimmed by 4 bases and J by 2 bases, leaving 11 bases between them. Germline lookup yields CDR1 LGHDT and CDR2 YNNKEL (reference sequence). The CDR3 has 14 residues. CDR3 amino acids: CASSPMDPNTEAFF. The CDR3, as DNA: TGTGCCAGCAGCCCGATGGACCCAAACACTGAAGCTTTCTTT.

CDR3 residues: CASSGNTQYF. CDR3 DNA sequence: TGTGCCAGCAGTGGTAATACGCAGTATTTT. The chain uses TRBV6-2 or TRBV6-3 and TRBJ2-3; D is uncertain. V was cut by 5 bases and J by 7 bases, with 4 bases left in between. Looked up from germline, CDR1 is MNHEY and CDR2 is SVGEGT. CDR3 length: 10 amino acids.

J is TRBJ2-7 and V is TRBV19, with 10 bases matching TRBD1. J gave up 7 bases and V 6 bases, and 12 bases lay outside the gene matches. Germline assignment: CDR1 LNHDA and CDR2 SQIVND (reference sequence). The CDR3 contains 15 residues. The CDR3: CASSHTGTGVREQYF. The CDR3 DNA reads as TGTGCCAGTAGCCACACCGGGACAGGGGTTCGGGAGCAGTACTTC.

This sequence joins TRBV5-1 and TRBJ1-3, with D tentatively TRBD1 (5 bases). Germline loops: CDR1 SGHRS, CDR2 YFSETQ. CDR3 size: 15 residues. Between the trimmed V and J ends, which lost 4 bases and 3 bases, there was a span of 14 bases. CDR3 nucleotide sequence: TGCGCCAGCAGCCCGGATGGGGGGAATGGAAACACCATATATTTT. It is translated as CASSPDGGNGNTIYF.

The chain has TRBV7-2 and TRBJ1-1; D gene unclear. CDR1 and CDR2 (germline): SGHTA, FQGNSA. Trimming pared 0 bases from V and 0 bases from J, leaving 5 bases between. The CDR3 spans 14 residues. This CDR3 reads CASSLAQMNTEAFF. The CDR3 DNA sequence: TGTGCCAGCAGCTTAGCACAGATGAACACTGAAGCTTTCTTT.

This clone was picked up one time. The chain recombines TRBV4-2 with TRBJ1-4; D is ambiguous. Germline V CDR1 and CDR2: LGHNA, YNFKEQ. CDR3 size: 16 residues. Trimming removed 0 bases at V and 8 bases at J, with 16 bases between. CDR3 loop: CASSQDAAYLGEKLFF. CDR3 DNA: TGTGCCAGCAGCCAAGATGCGGCTTACTTGGGGGAAAAACTGTTTTTT.

V is TRBV7-2 and J is TRBJ1-1; D uncertain. Per germline, CDR1 SGHTA and CDR2 FQGNSA. This CDR3 contains 13 residues. Trimming took 2 bases from V and 2 from J, leaving 6 bases between them. This CDR3 reads CASSLQPNTEAFF. The CDR3 DNA reads as TGTGCCAGCAGCTTACAGCCAAACACTGAAGCTTTCTTT.

This rearrangement joins TRBV2 to TRBJ1-1; D ambiguous. Germline CDR1 is SNHLY and CDR2 is FYNNEI. CDR3 length equals 16 residues. V was clipped by 6 bases and J by 1 base, with 18 bases between them. The CDR3 reads CASSPRWNPPNTEAFF. DNA of the CDR3: TGTGCCAGCAGCCCCAGGTGGAACCCGCCGAACACTGAAGCTTTCTTT.

The chain recombines TRBV5-8 with TRBJ2-7; D may be TRBD1 or TRBD2 (6 bases each). From germline, CDR1 is SGHTS and CDR2 YDEGEE. This CDR3 region has 15 residues. The V and J ends lost 1 base and 5 bases respectively, with 16 bases between them. CDR3 sequence (DNA): TGTGCCAGCAGCTTGATGAGGGGGGCTCGGAACGAGCAGTACTTC. Protein: CASSLMRGARNEQYF.

The genes are TRBV3-1 (or the pseudogene TRBV3-2) and TRBJ1-2, with 7 bases matching TRBD1. The CDR3 consists of 14 residues. Germline-derived CDR1 and CDR2 are LGHDT and YNNKEL (reference sequence). V shed 5 bases, J shed 3 bases, and the junction held 6 bases outside the gene matches. CDR3 in amino acids: CASSWADRDYGYTF. In DNA form, the CDR3 reads TGTGCCAGCAGCTGGGCTGACAGGGACTATGGCTACACCTTC.

The chain is built from TRBV12-3 or TRBV12-4 and TRBJ1-2, with D possibly TRBD1 on 6 matching bases. V was trimmed by 4 bases and J by 8 bases, leaving 8 bases between them. The CDR3 sequence is 11 residues long. The CDR3 bases are TGTGCCAGCAGTTACAGGGTCGGCTACACCTTC. Translation gives CASSYRVGYTF.